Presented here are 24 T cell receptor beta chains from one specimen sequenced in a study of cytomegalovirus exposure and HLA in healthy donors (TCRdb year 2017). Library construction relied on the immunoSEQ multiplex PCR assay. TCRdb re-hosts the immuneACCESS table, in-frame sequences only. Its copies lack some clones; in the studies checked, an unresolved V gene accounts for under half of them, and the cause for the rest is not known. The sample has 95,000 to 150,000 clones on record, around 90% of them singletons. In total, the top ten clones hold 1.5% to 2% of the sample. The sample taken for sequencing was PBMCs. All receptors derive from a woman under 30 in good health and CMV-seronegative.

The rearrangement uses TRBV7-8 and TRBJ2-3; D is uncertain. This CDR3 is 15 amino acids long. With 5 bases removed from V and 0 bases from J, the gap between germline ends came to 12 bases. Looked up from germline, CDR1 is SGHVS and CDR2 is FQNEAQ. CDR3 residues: CASSAALASTDTQYF. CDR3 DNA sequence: TGTGCCAGCAGCGCGGCACTGGCTAGCACAGATACGCAGTATTTT.

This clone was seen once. CDR3 sequence (DNA): TGTGCCAGCAGCCAAGGACTAGCGTACGAGCAGTACTTC. Amino acid sequence: CASSQGLAYEQYF. The gene calls are TRBV4-2 and TRBJ2-7; TRBD2 matches 8 bases. Per the germline V gene, CDR1 is LGHNA and CDR2 is YNFKEQ. The CDR3 has 13 amino acids. Germline trimming cut 1 base from V and 4 bases from J; bases unmatched to any gene: 0.

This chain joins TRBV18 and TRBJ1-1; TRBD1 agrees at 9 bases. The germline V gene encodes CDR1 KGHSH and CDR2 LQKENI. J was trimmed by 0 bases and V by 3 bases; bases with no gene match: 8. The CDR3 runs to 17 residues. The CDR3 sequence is CASSPRTGVKMNTEAFF. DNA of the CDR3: TGTGCCAGCTCACCTCGGACAGGGGTTAAAATGAACACTGAAGCTTTCTTT.

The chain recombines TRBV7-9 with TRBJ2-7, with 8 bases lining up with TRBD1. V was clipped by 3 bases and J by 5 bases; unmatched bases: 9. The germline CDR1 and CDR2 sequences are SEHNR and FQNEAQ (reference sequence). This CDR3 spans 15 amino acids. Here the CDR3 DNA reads TGTGCCAGCAGCTTCCGGACAGGGATCACAGACGAGCAGTACTTC. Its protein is CASSFRTGITDEQYF.

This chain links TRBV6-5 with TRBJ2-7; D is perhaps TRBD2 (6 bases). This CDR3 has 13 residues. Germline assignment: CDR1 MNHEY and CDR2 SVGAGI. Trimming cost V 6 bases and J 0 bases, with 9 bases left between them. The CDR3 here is CASSQGLSYEQYF. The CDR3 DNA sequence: TGTGCCAGCAGCCAGGGACTCTCCTACGAGCAGTACTTC.

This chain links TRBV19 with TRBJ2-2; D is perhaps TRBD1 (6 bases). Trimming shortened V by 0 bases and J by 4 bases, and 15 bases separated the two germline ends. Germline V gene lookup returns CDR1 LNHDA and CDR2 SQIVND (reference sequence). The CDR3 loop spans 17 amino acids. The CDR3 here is CASSIEGGPPATGELFF. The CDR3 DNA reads TGTGCCAGTAGTATAGAAGGGGGACCTCCAGCCACCGGGGAGCTGTTTTTT.

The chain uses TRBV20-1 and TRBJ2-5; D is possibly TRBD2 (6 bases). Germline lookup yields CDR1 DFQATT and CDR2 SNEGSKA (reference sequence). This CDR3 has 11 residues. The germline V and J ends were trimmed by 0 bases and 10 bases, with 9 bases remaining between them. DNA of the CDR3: TGCAGTGCTAGAGATTTGCGGGGCCAGTACTTC. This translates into CSARDLRGQYF.

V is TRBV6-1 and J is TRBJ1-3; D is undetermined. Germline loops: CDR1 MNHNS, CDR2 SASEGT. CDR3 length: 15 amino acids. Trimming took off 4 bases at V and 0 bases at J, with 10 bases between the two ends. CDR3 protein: CASSVTGNSGNTIYF. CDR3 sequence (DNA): TGTGCCAGCAGTGTAACGGGAAACTCTGGAAACACCATATATTTT.

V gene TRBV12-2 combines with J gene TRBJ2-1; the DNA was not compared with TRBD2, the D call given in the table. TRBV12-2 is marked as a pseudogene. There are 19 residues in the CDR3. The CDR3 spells CASRSGTSGSSPNYNEQFF. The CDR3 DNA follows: TGTGCAAGTCGCTCGGGGACTAGCGGGAGTTCGCCGAATTACAATGAGCAGTTCTTC.

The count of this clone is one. The CDR3 DNA follows: TGTGCCAGCAGTGACAGGGGGGTTACCTACGAGCAGTACTTC. This sequence encodes CASSDRGVTYEQYF. This chain joins TRBV6-1 and TRBJ2-7, with D possibly matching TRBD1 (7 bases). V lost 3 bases to trimming and J lost 2 bases, with 11 bases between them. The CDR3 is 14 amino acids. The germline gives CDR1 MNHNS, CDR2 SASEGT.

The CDR3: CASSYSLAGVDEQFF. CDR3 sequence (DNA): TGTGCCAGCAGTTACTCGCTAGCGGGAGTGGATGAGCAGTTCTTC. This sequence joins TRBV6-5 and TRBJ2-1, with 10 bases fitting TRBD2. The junction had 4 bases not matched to a gene; V was cut back by 0 bases and J by 8 bases. CDR3 size: 15 residues. Germline V gene data show CDR1 as MNHEY and CDR2 as SVGAGI.

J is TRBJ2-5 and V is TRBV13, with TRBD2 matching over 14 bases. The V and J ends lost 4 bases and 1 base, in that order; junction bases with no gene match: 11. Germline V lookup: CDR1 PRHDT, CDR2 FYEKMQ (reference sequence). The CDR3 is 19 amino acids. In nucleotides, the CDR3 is TGTGCCAGCAGCTCTCCCGGGACTAGCGGGAGAGGGGCCCAAGAGACCCAGTACTTC. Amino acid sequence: CASSSPGTSGRGAQETQYF.

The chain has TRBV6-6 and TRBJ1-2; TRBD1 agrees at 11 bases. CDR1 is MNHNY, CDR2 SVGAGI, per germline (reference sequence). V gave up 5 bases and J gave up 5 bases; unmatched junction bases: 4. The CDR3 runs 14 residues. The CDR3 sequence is CASSKDRGRYGYTF. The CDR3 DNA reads TGTGCCAGCAGTAAGGACAGGGGGCGATATGGCTACACCTTC.

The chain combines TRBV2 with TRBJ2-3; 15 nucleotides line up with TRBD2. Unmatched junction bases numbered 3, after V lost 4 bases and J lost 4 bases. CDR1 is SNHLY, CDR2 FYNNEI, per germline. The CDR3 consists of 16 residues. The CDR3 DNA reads TGTGCCAGCAGTGCGGGACTAGCGGGAGGACCAGATACGCAGTATTTT. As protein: CASSAGLAGGPDTQYF. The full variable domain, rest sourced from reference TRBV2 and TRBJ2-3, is EPEVTQTPSHQVTQMGQEVILRCVPISNHLYFYWYRQILGQKVEFLVSFYNNEISEKSEIFDDQFSVERPDGSNFTLKIRSTKLEDSAMYFCASSAGLAGGPDTQYFGPGTRLTVL.

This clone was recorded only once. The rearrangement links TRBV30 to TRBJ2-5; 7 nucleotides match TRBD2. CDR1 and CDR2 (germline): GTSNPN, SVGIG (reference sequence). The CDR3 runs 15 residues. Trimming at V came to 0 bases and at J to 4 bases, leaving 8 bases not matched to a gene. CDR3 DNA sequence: TGTGCCTGGAGTGTACCGGCGGGAGTCGTAGAGACCCAGTACTTC. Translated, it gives CAWSVPAGVVETQYF.

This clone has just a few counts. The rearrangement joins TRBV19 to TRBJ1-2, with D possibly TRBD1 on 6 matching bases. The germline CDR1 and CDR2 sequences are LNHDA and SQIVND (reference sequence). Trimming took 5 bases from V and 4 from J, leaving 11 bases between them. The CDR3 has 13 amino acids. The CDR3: CASSPRQVYGYTF. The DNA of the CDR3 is TGTGCCAGTAGTCCCCGACAGGTCTATGGCTACACCTTC.

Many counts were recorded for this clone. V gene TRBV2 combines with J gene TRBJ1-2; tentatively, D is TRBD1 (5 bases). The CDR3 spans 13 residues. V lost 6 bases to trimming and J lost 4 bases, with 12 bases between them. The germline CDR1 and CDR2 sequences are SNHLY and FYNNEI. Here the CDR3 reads CASRLDGGYGYTF. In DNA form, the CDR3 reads TGTGCCAGCAGACTAGACGGGGGCTATGGCTACACCTTC.

The DNA for the CDR3 is TGTGCCAGCAGTTTAGTGGACGGCGGGAAGACCCAGTACTTC. Translation: CASSLVDGGKTQYF. The chain employs TRBV27 and TRBJ2-5; maybe TRBD2 (6 bases). V dropped 2 bases and J dropped 6 bases, with 13 bases sitting between them. CDR1 and CDR2 from the germline V gene are MNHEY and SMNVEV (reference sequence). CDR3 size: 14 residues.

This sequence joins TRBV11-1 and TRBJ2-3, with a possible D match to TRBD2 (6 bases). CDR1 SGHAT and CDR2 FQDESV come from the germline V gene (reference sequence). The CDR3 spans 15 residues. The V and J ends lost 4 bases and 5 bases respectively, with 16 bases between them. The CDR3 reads CASSSARGGLDTQYF. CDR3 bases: TGTGCCAGCAGCTCAGCTCGGGGAGGCTTAGATACGCAGTATTTT.

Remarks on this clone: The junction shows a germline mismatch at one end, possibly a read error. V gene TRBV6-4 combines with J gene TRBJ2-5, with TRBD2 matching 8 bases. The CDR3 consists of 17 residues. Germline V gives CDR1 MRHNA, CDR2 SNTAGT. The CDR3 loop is CASRDSTGTRVGETQYF. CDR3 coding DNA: TGTGCCAGCAGGGACTCCACCGGGACTAGGGTAGGGGAGACCCAGTACTTC.

CDR3 DNA: TGTGCCAGCAGCGTAGCTGGGGGGGTAAGCGGGAGCTCCTACAATGAGCAGTTCTTC. It encodes CASSVAGGVSGSSYNEQFF. The chain combines TRBV9 with TRBJ2-1; 8 bases line up with TRBD2. Germline assignment: CDR1 SGDLS and CDR2 YYNGEE. Trimming at V came to 0 bases and at J to 0 bases, leaving 11 bases not matched to a gene. This CDR3 has 19 amino acids.

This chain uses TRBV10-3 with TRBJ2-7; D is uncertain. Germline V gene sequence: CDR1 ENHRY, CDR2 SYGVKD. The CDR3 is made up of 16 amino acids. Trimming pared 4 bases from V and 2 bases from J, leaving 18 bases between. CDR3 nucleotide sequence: TGTGCCATCAGTGGTAATAGTGGGCAGTTGGCCTACGAGCAGTACTTC. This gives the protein CAISGNSGQLAYEQYF.

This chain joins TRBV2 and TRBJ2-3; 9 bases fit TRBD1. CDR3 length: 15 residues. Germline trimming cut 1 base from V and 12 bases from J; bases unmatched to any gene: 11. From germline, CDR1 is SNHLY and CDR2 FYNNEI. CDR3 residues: CASSEGQGGLMAQYF. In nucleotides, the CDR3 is TGTGCCAGCAGTGAAGGACAGGGGGGACTGATGGCTCAGTATTTT.

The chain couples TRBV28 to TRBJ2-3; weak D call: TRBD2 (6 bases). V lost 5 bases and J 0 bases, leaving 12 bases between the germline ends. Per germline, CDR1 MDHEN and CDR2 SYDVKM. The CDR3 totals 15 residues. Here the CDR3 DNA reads TGTGCCAGCAGTGGGACTGCCCCTAGCACAGATACGCAGTATTTT. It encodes CASSGTAPSTDTQYF.